Below, one T cell receptor (beta chain) is given with its context. What it binds is not known. One end of the junction fails to match germline, which may point to a read error. The sample comes from a study of Graves' ophthalmopathy and Graves' hyperthyroidism. Study-wide points: Sensitivity reached approximately 88% and specificity around 81% for a 13-signature model separating ophthalmopathy from stable hyperthyroidism. In blood appeared most of the expanded thyroid clonotypes whose frequency exceeded 0.001.

CDR3 regions of TCR beta were amplified from RNA transcripts. Amplification began with first-round RT-PCR using HTBI primers, then second-round multiplex PCR was performed. TCRdb re-called the multiplex PCR reads through MiXCR, storing one row per CDR3 protein. Found here are around 670,000 distinct CDR3 sequences, roughly 40% of them singletons; the top ten hold 35% to 55%. Germline CDR1 and CDR2: SGHAT and FQNNGV. The CDR3 consists of 12 residues. Ophthalmopathy in the donors was of moderate-to-severe activity, with CAS ≥3, NOSPECS ≥4 and duration under 3 months. Exclusion applied to patients with other autoimmune diseases, uncontrolled infections, pregnancy or lactation.

The sample comprised peripheral blood. This rearrangement joins TRBV11-2 to TRBJ2-5; D tentatively fits TRBD1 or TRBD2 (5 bases each). The receptor's source is an adult man with Graves' ophthalmopathy. CDR3 region: CVSSLGTETQYF. CDR3 nucleotides: TGTGTCAGCAGCTTGGGGACAGAGACCCAGTACTTC.